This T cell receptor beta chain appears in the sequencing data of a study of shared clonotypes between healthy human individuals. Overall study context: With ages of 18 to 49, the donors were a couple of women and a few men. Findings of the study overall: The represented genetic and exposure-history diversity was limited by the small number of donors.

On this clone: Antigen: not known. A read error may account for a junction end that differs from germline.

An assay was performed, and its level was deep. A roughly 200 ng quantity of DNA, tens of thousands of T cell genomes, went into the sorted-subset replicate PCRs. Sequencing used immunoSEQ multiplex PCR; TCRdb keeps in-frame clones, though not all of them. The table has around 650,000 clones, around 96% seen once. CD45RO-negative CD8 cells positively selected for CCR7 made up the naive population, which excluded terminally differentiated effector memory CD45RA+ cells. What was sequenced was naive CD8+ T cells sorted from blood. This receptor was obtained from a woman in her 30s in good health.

This chain's CDR3 is CASSEGQVYNEQFF. The CDR3 coding sequence is TGTGCCAGCAGCGAAGGACAGGTCTACAATGAGCAGTTCTTC. The V call is TRBV2, the J call TRBJ2-1, with 7 bases identical to TRBD1. Germline loops: CDR1 SNHLY, CDR2 FYNNEI. CDR3 size: 14 residues. The full variable domain, in which reference TRBV2 and TRBJ2-1 provide the parts outside the CDR3, is EPEVTQTPSHQVTQMGQEVILRCVPISNHLYFYWYRQILGQKVEFLVSFYNNEISEKSEIFDDQFSVERPDGSNFTLKIRSTKLEDSAMYFCASSEGQVYNEQFFGPGTRLTVL.